This is a list of T cell receptor beta chains from one sample in a study of low-dose radiotherapy and immunotherapy resistance in tumors. TCRdb used MiXCR to reprocess the reads, holding one entry per CDR3 protein. This sample yields some 46,000 distinct CDR3 sequences, of which less than 30% are seen a single time; roughly a tenth belongs to the top ten. This specimen was PBMCs, taken after low-dose radiotherapy plus immunotherapy. The origin of the receptors is a male donor with prostate cancer. Both conserved end residues are part of each CDR3. The D gene is left open where the match is weak. A clone size is listed for some rows: how often the clone was seen (once, few, many), or a class if it is expanded.

length	size	V	D	J	CDR3	DNA
14	many	TRBV7-2	NA	TRBJ2-7	CASSLGPGGYEQYF	TGTGCCAGCAGCTTAGGACCCGGGGGCTATGAGCAGTACTTC
14	many	TRBV7-3	NA	TRBJ2-7	CASSLSQGSYEQYF	TGTGCCAGCAGCTTATCACAGGGTTCCTACGAGCAGTACTTC
12	many	TRBV5-1	NA	TRBJ2-3	CASRWGTDTQYF	TGCGCCAGCAGGTGGGGCACAGATACGCAGTATTTT
14	many	TRBV7-9	NA	TRBJ2-7	CASSSSGASYEQYF	TGTGCCAGCAGCTCATCCGGGGCCTCCTACGAGCAGTACTTC
14	many	TRBV5-1	NA	TRBJ2-1	CASTLREPNNEQFF	TGCGCCAGCACACTCCGGGAACCCAACAATGAGCAGTTCTTC
16	many	TRBV5-1	TRBD2	TRBJ2-7	CASSLGWGLAVYEQYF	TGCGCCAGCAGCTTGGGGTGGGGACTAGCAGTCTACGAGCAGTACTTC
15	many	TRBV9	TRBD2	TRBJ2-1	CASSVGLAGNNEQFF	TGTGCCAGCAGCGTTGGACTAGCGGGGAACAATGAGCAGTTCTTC
13	many	TRBV2	NA	TRBJ2-5	CASSEGARETQYF	TGTGCCAGCAGTGAAGGGGCCAGGGAGACCCAGTACTTC
17	many	TRBV14	TRBD2	TRBJ2-7	CASSRRGLAGPTYEQYF	TGTGCCAGCAGCCGGAGAGGACTAGCGGGACCCACCTACGAGCAGTACTTC
13	many	TRBV29-1	TRBD1	TRBJ2-2	CSVGQVAGGELFF	TGCAGCGTAGGACAGGTGGCTGGCGGGGAGCTGTTTTTT
14	medium-sized	TRBV29-1	TRBD2	TRBJ2-1	CSVDLSGIYNEQFF	TGCAGCGTTGACCTAAGCGGGATCTACAATGAGCAGTTCTTC
18	NA	TRBV5-8	TRBD1	TRBJ2-6	CASSNPTGGHSGANVLTF	TGTGCCAGCAGCAACCCGACAGGGGGCCACTCTGGGGCCAACGTCCTGACTTTC
10	many	TRBV29-1	NA	TRBJ2-3	CSVGANTQYF	TGCAGCGTTGGGGCGAATACGCAGTATTTT
15	many	TRBV3-1	TRBD1	TRBJ2-2	CASSPPQGAIGELFF	TGTGCCAGCAGCCCCCCGCAGGGGGCAATCGGGGAGCTGTTTTTT
15	many	TRBV4-2	NA	TRBJ2-2	CASSQGVGSTGELFF	TGTGCCAGCAGCCAAGGGGTCGGAAGCACCGGGGAGCTGTTTTTT
16	many	TRBV27	TRBD1	TRBJ1-6	CASSVFGQASNSPLHF	TGTGCCAGCAGCGTGTTCGGACAGGCCAGTAATTCACCCCTCCACTTT
12	medium-sized	TRBV28	NA	TRBJ2-5	CASSSGPETQYF	TGTGCCAGCAGTAGCGGCCCCGAGACCCAGTACTTC
14	many	TRBV27	NA	TRBJ1-3	CASSLGGSGNTIYF	TGTGCCAGCAGTTTAGGGGGATCTGGAAACACCATATATTTT
14	many	TRBV7-2	NA	TRBJ2-3	CASSSGLITDTQYF	TGTGCCAGCAGCTCGGGACTCATCACAGATACGCAGTATTTT
14	many	TRBV6-5	TRBD1	TRBJ1-6	CASRYDRDRSPLHF	TGTGCCAGCAGGTACGACAGGGACCGATCACCCCTCCACTTT
14	many	TRBV5-6	NA	TRBJ1-6	CASNLGRQNSPLHF	TGTGCCAGCAACCTGGGACGGCAAAATTCACCCCTCCACTTT
18	NA	TRBV6-5	TRBD2	TRBJ2-1	CASSYSTSGGSSYNEQFF	TGTGCCAGCAGTTACTCGACTAGCGGGGGGTCCTCCTACAATGAGCAGTTCTTC
14	few	TRBV18	NA	TRBJ2-5	CASSPLRGQETQYF	TGTGCCAGCTCACCCCTGAGAGGGCAAGAGACCCAGTACTTC
16	many	TRBV28	TRBD2	TRBJ2-5	CASSVGRGGSQETQYF	TGTGCCAGCAGTGTAGGTCGCGGGGGGAGCCAAGAGACCCAGTACTTC
12	many	TRBV12-3/TRBV12-4	TRBD1	TRBJ1-3	CAIQGAGNTIYF	TGTGCCATCCAGGGGGCTGGAAACACCATATATTTT
15	many	TRBV27	TRBD2	TRBJ2-1	CASSWGTSGRNEQFF	TGTGCCAGCAGTTGGGGGACTAGCGGGAGGAATGAGCAGTTCTTC
16	many	TRBV6-6	TRBD1	TRBJ2-2	CASRDWDRGNTGELFF	TGTGCCAGCAGGGACTGGGACAGGGGGAACACCGGGGAGCTGTTTTTT
14	NA	TRBV7-6	NA	TRBJ1-1	CASSLARRSTEAFF	TGTGCCAGCAGCTTAGCGCGGAGGAGCACTGAAGCTTTCTTT
14	many	TRBV25-1	NA	TRBJ2-3	CASSYRDHIDTQYF	TGTGCCAGCAGTTACCGGGACCACATAGATACGCAGTATTTT
15	many	TRBV5-1	NA	TRBJ2-3	CASSLAGPSTDTQYF	TGCGCCAGCAGCTTGGCGGGGCCTAGCACAGATACGCAGTATTTT
15	many	TRBV7-8	TRBD2	TRBJ2-1	CASSGPSGRSDEQFF	TGTGCCAGCAGCGGCCCTAGCGGGAGGTCAGATGAGCAGTTCTTC